This T cell receptor beta chain is from a study of T-cell memory formation after mild COVID-19 (dated by TCRdb to about 2021). Describing the broader study: TCR sequence clusters from the two donors were found to be largely donor specific. The cohort was made up of two young adult volunteers, one female and one male, who were previously healthy. In two donors, T-cell clones that expanded and contracted after mild COVID-19 were followed by sequencing TCRalpha and TCRbeta repertoires longitudinally.

The germline V gene supplies CDR1 SGHVS and CDR2 FQNEAQ. From cysteine to phenylalanine, the CDR3 is 17 amino acids long. Only the CDR3 part of the read is kept: 51 bases, read in frame from the first base. The V and J ends are trimmed by 4 bases and 1 base, leaving 16 bases between them. Ficoll-Paque density gradient centrifugation was the method used to isolate PBMCs. Reads for this sample came from an Illumina NovaSeq 6000. Using 5'RACE with constant-segment primers, TCRalpha and TCRbeta cDNA libraries were constructed, with sample barcodes and unique molecular identifiers added in the process. RNA was extracted from every sample with Trizol reagent. The libraries were amplified in two PCR steps, and the second step added a second sample barcode and Illumina TruSeq adapters. Sequencing of libraries was performed on an Illumina NovaSeq with 2 x 150 bp paired-end reads. From the authors' description of their analysis: The reads were demultiplexed and collapsed into UMI-guided consensus sequences using migec v1.2.7. Using mixcr v2.1.11, the UMI consensuses were aligned to TRA and TRB V and J templates and assembled into clonotypes. A clonotype was counted as expanded or contracted only when both edgeR and NoisET called the clonotype significant, with the noise models trained on biological replicates. For edgeR calls, the cutoffs were a false discovery rate-adjusted p below 0.01 and a log2 fold-change threshold of 1. As an exploratory analysis of dynamics, PCA with hierarchical clustering was applied to max-normalized trajectories of the 1000 most abundant clonotypes. Each responding clone was given a CD4 or CD8 phenotype based on the CD4+ and CD8+ repertoires, which had been sequenced separately. TCRdb reprocessed the public reads (quality trimming at Q25 with fastp, clone calling with MiXCR) and kept in-frame beta chains. Rows with one shared CDR3 protein collapse into an entry with the most common genes and DNA. These V and J calls originate from TCRdb's pipeline instead of the authors' own analysis. This sample lists approximately 570,000 distinct CDR3 sequences; under 20% were detected once. Around 12% of the sample goes to the ten largest clones.

Here is what the overall study found, with its caveats: Some responding clones were found in pre-infection memory, which suggests that pre-existing cross-reactive memory T cells took part in the SARS-CoV-2 response. Whether the second-wave clones peaking on day 37 were SARS-CoV-2 specific was not confirmed. Contracting CD4+ clones were located mainly in the CM and EM memory subsets, whereas CD8+ clones were found to be enriched in EMRA. The study included only a couple of mild cases, and larger cohorts that include severe cases with pre-infection samples were judged to be necessary. Balanced CD4/CD8 phenotypes were observed for clones contracting from day 15 to 85, whereas a bias towards CD4+ was observed for a second wave of clones expanding from day 15 to 37.

Points on this clonotype: Its antigen is still unknown. No base quality values were provided; no much bigger clone lies one nucleotide off.

The sequence came from an adult woman who had mild COVID-19 (a few samples of this study predate the infection). The sample titles of this study are shuffled in the database, so cell type and time point are left out; the donor was told from shared clones. Material: PBMCs or a T cell subset sorted from them (not recorded which). The rearranged chain carries TRBV7-8 and TRBJ2-2; the D gene is perhaps TRBD2, on 5 matching bases. Here the CDR3 is given as CASSSQARGWNTGELFF. In nucleotide form, the sequence is TGTGCCAGCAGCTCCCAAGCGAGAGGGTGGAACACCGGGGAGCTGTTTTTT.